This passage covers 20 T cell receptor beta chains from one sample sequenced in a study of post-analysis software for immune sequencing data. Their specific antigens are unknown. Incorporated into the TCR beta cDNA libraries were unique molecular identifiers, which served to reduce PCR and sequencing biases. Each CDR3 protein is one row after TCRdb ran MiXCR on the PCR reads. The table shows 430,000 or so distinct CDR3 sequences, with approximately 38% occurring only once. Whole-study findings and limits: TRBV5-6, TRBV5-1 and TRBV20-1 were among four or five TRBV segments more frequent in patients than controls.

The sample consisted of blood. The receptors were sampled from a girl aged 2 to 10 with multiple sclerosis.

In this sample, this clonotype turned up a few times. V is TRBV6-6 and J is TRBJ2-5, with 8 nucleotides matching TRBD1. With V trimmed by 0 bases and J by 5 bases, 5 bases remained unmatched. Per the germline V gene, CDR1 is MNHNY and CDR2 is SVGAGI (reference sequence). The CDR3 runs to 15 residues. This CDR3 reads CASSYSQGAKETQYF. The CDR3 region has the DNA TGTGCCAGCAGTTACTCGCAGGGGGCCAAGGAGACCCAGTACTTC.

This clonotype was counted only a few times. V and J are TRBV20-1 and TRBJ1-6; 8 nucleotides match TRBD1. Germline V gives CDR1 DFQATT, CDR2 SNEGSKA (reference sequence). The CDR3 length is 14 residues. The V and J ends lost 3 bases and 9 bases, in that order; junction bases with no gene match: 7. DNA of the CDR3: TGCAGTGCTAGGGGGGGGACAGGTAGTTCACCCCTCCACTTT. Translated, it gives CSARGGTGSSPLHF.

The chain uses TRBV7-2 and TRBJ2-7; no clear D. The J call is doubtful: the DNA matches TRBJ2-5 better. This CDR3 has 17 amino acids. Germline loops: CDR1 SGHTA, CDR2 FQGNSA. The CDR3 here is CASSLESFSGPGETQYF. The CDR3 nucleotides are TGTGCCAGCAGCTTAGAATCGTTTTCCGGTCCTGGAGAGACCCAGTACTTC.

The gene calls are TRBV9 and TRBJ2-1, with D possibly TRBD2 on 5 matching bases. From germline, CDR1 is SGDLS and CDR2 YYNGEE. V was shortened by 5 bases and J by 0 bases, with 27 bases between the two germline ends. The CDR3 is 20 residues long. CDR3 sequence reads: CASSGYLGEPPLSSYNEQFF. CDR3 coding DNA: TGTGCCAGCAGTGGATACCTCGGGGAACCCCCTCTCAGCTCCTACAATGAGCAGTTCTTC.

CDR3 nucleotide sequence: TGTGCCAGTAGTACGACAGGATTCAATCAGCCCCAGCATTTT. Translating gives CASSTTGFNQPQHF. This chain joins TRBV19 and TRBJ1-5, with D perhaps matching TRBD1 (6 bases). V was trimmed by 4 bases and J by 3 bases, leaving 10 bases between them. This CDR3 region has 14 residues. Germline V lookup: CDR1 LNHDA, CDR2 SQIVND (reference sequence).

This rearrangement joins TRBV7-8 to TRBJ2-5, with D maybe TRBD1 (6 bases). TRBJ2-7 explains the end of the DNA better; the J call may be wrong. The CDR3 spans 14 residues. Germline loops: CDR1 SGHVS, CDR2 FQNEAQ. The CDR3 coding sequence is TGTGCCAGCAGCCCCTGGACAGACACCTACGAGCAGTACTTC. Translating it yields CASSPWTDTYEQYF.

The chain has TRBV5-6 and TRBJ2-1; maybe TRBD1 (6 bases). The CDR3 consists of 16 residues. V was pared by 1 base and J by 9 bases, with 20 bases between. Germline V gene sequence: CDR1 SGHDT, CDR2 YYEEEE. CDR3 residues: CASSLFGQLRYFEQFF. Written as DNA, the CDR3 is TGTGCCAGCAGCTTGTTTGGACAGCTGCGATATTTTGAGCAGTTCTTC.

This clonotype has a handful of counts. This chain joins TRBV15 and TRBJ2-1, with TRBD2 identical over 8 bases. Per germline, CDR1 LNHNV and CDR2 YYDKDF (reference sequence). V gave up 0 bases and J gave up 1 base; unmatched junction bases: 11. The CDR3 runs to 19 residues. The CDR3 region has the DNA TGTGCCACCAGCAGAGAGTACGGGGGGGCTCTAATTTCCTACAATGAGCAGTTCTTC. Protein sequence: CATSREYGGALISYNEQFF.

The V call is TRBV6-5, the J call TRBJ2-1; D is perhaps TRBD1 (5 bases). The germline CDR1 and CDR2 sequences are MNHEY and SVGAGI. The V and J ends lost 5 bases and 5 bases respectively, with 7 bases between them. This CDR3 has 12 amino acids. In DNA, the CDR3 is TGTGCCAGCAGTGGGGCCAACAATGAGCAGTTCTTC. Encoded protein: CASSGANNEQFF.

There are a few counts of this clonotype. This chain uses TRBV29-1 with TRBJ2-7; possible D gene TRBD1, 5 bases. CDR1 is SQVTM and CDR2 is ANQGSEA in the germline V gene. This CDR3 is 14 amino acids long. With 6 bases removed from V and 3 bases from J, the gap between germline ends came to 18 bases. CDR3 bases: TGCAGCGTGTCGACAGCCGAGTCGATCTACGAGCAGTACTTC. It is translated as CSVSTAESIYEQYF.

This chain uses TRBV12-3 or TRBV12-4 with TRBJ2-3, with a tentative D call TRBD2 (6 bases). Between the trimmed V and J ends, which lost 7 bases and 6 bases, there was a span of 17 bases. This CDR3 contains 14 residues. CDR3 sequence (DNA): TGTGCCAGCAATTTCCCCCAGGCGGGGGATACGCAGTATTTT. Translated, it gives CASNFPQAGDTQYF.

In its sample, this clonotype was seen a few times. The chain couples TRBV10-3 to TRBJ2-3; 8 bases line up with TRBD1. This CDR3 comprises 15 residues. CDR1 is ENHRY and CDR2 is SYGVKD in the germline V gene. Losses at the gene ends were 7 bases for V and 1 base for J; bases not matched to a gene: 7. DNA of the CDR3: TGTGCCATCAATCCATCGGGACAGGGCACAGATACGCAGTATTTT. This codes for CAINPSGQGTDTQYF.

The chain uses TRBV10-3 and TRBJ1-6; D remains unclear. Between the trimmed V and J ends, which lost 10 bases and 0 bases, there was a span of 16 bases. The germline CDR1 and CDR2 sequences are ENHRY and SYGVKD. The CDR3 extends over 16 amino acids. This CDR3 reads CATRTVASSYNSPLHF. The DNA for the CDR3 is TGTGCCACCAGGACGGTGGCGAGCTCCTATAATTCACCCCTCCACTTT.

The chain couples TRBV29-1 to TRBJ1-1, with TRBD1 identical over 7 bases. Germline CDR1 reads SQVTM; CDR2 reads ANQGSEA. The length of the CDR3 is 11 residues. V lost 6 bases and J lost 6; bases outside the gene matches: 4. The CDR3 sequence: CSVEGTAEAFF. DNA of the CDR3: TGCAGCGTCGAGGGGACAGCTGAAGCTTTCTTT.

The genes are TRBV20-1 and TRBJ1-5; D gene unclear. Germline CDR1 DFQATT, CDR2 SNEGSKA (reference sequence). The CDR3 length is 14 residues. V dropped 0 bases and J dropped 6 bases, with 12 bases sitting between them. The CDR3, as DNA: TGCAGTGCTAGAGAAGCGAGGCCGCTTCAGCCCCAGCATTTT. The encoded protein is CSAREARPLQPQHF.

This CDR3 is CASSQNQGSISYEQYF. CDR3 DNA sequence: TGCGCCAGCAGCCAAAACCAAGGCTCAATCTCCTACGAGCAGTACTTC. The V call is TRBV4-1, the J call TRBJ2-7; D unclear. Germline V gene sequence: CDR1 MGHRA, CDR2 YSYEKL. V shed 2 bases and J shed 0 bases, with 14 bases lying between them. The CDR3 sequence is 16 residues long.

Ten or more counts support this clonotype. This rearrangement joins TRBV20-1 to TRBJ2-3; D not resolved. CDR3 length: 14 amino acids. Trimming shortened V by 5 bases and J by 4 bases, and 16 bases separated the two germline ends. The germline V gene has CDR1 DFQATT and CDR2 SNEGSKA (reference sequence). The CDR3 DNA reads TGCAGTGCTCGGACCGGGTCCCTGGCAGATACGCAGTATTTT. Protein sequence: CSARTGSLADTQYF.

The chain carries TRBV20-1 and TRBJ1-5; unclear D gene. Germline assignment: CDR1 DFQATT and CDR2 SNEGSKA (reference sequence). Trimming stripped 6 bases from V and 0 bases from J, with 12 bases between. The CDR3 spans 14 residues. The CDR3 DNA follows: TGCAGTGCGTCCCGCGGGGATAGCAATCAGCCCCAGCATTTT. Its translation is CSASRGDSNQPQHF.

J is TRBJ1-1 and V is TRBV29-1; D gene unclear. This CDR3 is built from 13 residues. Germline CDR1 and CDR2: SQVTM and ANQGSEA. The V end lost 0 bases, the J end lost 5 bases, and 10 bases lay between the germline ends. In DNA, the CDR3 is TGCAGCGTTGAAGATTGGGTTACAACTGAAGCTTTCTTT. Amino acids: CSVEDWVTTEAFF.

The chain is built from TRBV28 and TRBJ1-1; the D gene is possibly TRBD1 (5 bases). The CDR3 spans 15 residues. Germline CDR1 is MDHEN and CDR2 is SYDVKM. The V end was cut by 7 bases, the J end by 0 bases, with 15 bases between. CDR3 bases: TGTGCCAGCAACACTTGGGGGAGGTTGAACACTGAAGCTTTCTTT. Translating it yields CASNTWGRLNTEAFF. Variable domain in full (rest from reference TRBV28 and TRBJ1-1): DVKVTQSSRYLVKRTGEKVFLECVQDMDHENMFWYRQDPGLGLRLIYFSYDVKMKEKGDIPEGYSVSREKKERFSLILESASTNQTSMYLCASNTWGRLNTEAFFGQGTRLTVV.